Each of the 7 T cell receptor beta chains below was sequenced from the same sample in a study of T cells generated in artificial thymic organoids. Artificial thymic organoids aggregated human hematopoietic stem and progenitor cells with human DLL1-expressing MS5 murine stromal cells. Organoids were seeded with FACS-purified CD34+CD3- stem and progenitor cells depleted of residual T cells. These receptors' antigens are unknown. Separate semi-nested PCRs amplified TCRalpha and TCRbeta libraries using constant-region reverse primers in TRAC or TRBC. MiXCR was run by TCRdb on the 5' RACE reads, yielding one entry per CDR3 protein. In the table there are about 5,300 distinct CDR3 sequences, less than 30% of which are singletons. Input material: naive CD8+ T cells grown in artificial thymic organoids from cord blood stem and progenitor cells. The subset here: CD3+TCRalphabeta+CD8SP T cells; for blood, CD45RO-CCR7+ naive CD8+ T cells. Receptors were obtained from a human donor who gave cord blood stem cells for thymic organoid culture, a cardiac surgery patient who gave postnatal thymus, or a blood donor (not recorded which).

This clonotype was counted many times. CDR3 bases: TGTGCCAGCAGTTTACGGAGTACGGGTGAGCAGTTCTTC. It codes for CASSLRSTGEQFF. The chain has TRBV28 and TRBJ2-1; D gene uncertain. The CDR3 sequence is 13 residues long. Trimming pared 2 bases from V and 9 bases from J, leaving 11 bases between. The germline V gene has CDR1 MDHEN and CDR2 SYDVKM.

This clonotype ranks as medium-sized. The chain carries TRBV27 and TRBJ2-1; tentatively, D is TRBD2 (6 bases). Germline V gene data show CDR1 as MNHEY and CDR2 as SMNVEV (reference sequence). The CDR3 is 18 residues long. Between the trimmed V and J ends, which lost 3 bases and 5 bases, there was a span of 23 bases. The CDR3 protein is CASSFRRLAPPGHNEQFF. CDR3 nucleotides: TGTGCCAGCAGTTTCCGGAGGCTAGCGCCCCCGGGACACAATGAGCAGTTCTTC.

This clonotype counts as medium-sized. The genes are TRBV12-3 or TRBV12-4 and TRBJ2-7; 9 positions agree with TRBD2. This CDR3 spans 13 amino acids. Unmatched junction bases numbered 6, after V lost 6 bases and J lost 6 bases. The CDR3: CASSRGGAPEQYF. The DNA of the CDR3 is TGTGCCAGCAGCCGCGGGGGGGCCCCCGAGCAGTACTTC.

This clonotype rates as medium-sized. V and J are TRBV4-3 and TRBJ1-5, with TRBD1 matching over 7 bases. V was clipped by 0 bases and J by 3 bases; unmatched bases: 5. Germline CDR1 LGHNA, CDR2 YSLEER. The CDR3 length is 16 residues. In DNA form, the CDR3 reads TGCGCCAGCAGCCAAGAAATACAGGGGATCAATCAGCCCCAGCATTTT. It specifies CASSQEIQGINQPQHF.

The V and J genes are TRBV27 and TRBJ2-7; 8 bases agree with TRBD1. Per germline, CDR1 MNHEY and CDR2 SMNVEV (reference sequence). V was clipped by 4 bases and J by 4 bases; unmatched bases: 6. The CDR3 is 14 amino acids. CDR3 DNA: TGTGCCAGCAGTTGGACAGGGTCGACGTACGAGCAGTACTTC. This encodes CASSWTGSTYEQYF.

As regards this clonotype: A much larger clone sits a single nucleotide away, making a read error possible. The rearrangement joins TRBV5-4 to TRBJ1-4; no reliable D call. Per the germline V gene, CDR1 is SGHNT and CDR2 is YYREEE (reference sequence). This CDR3 comprises 13 residues. The CDR3 DNA is TGTGCCAGCAGCTCGGCCCCTTGGGAAAAACTGCTTTTT. This translates into CASSSAPWEKLLF. Combining the CDR3 with reference TRBV5-4 and TRBJ1-4 gives the whole variable domain ETGVTQSPTHLIKTRGQQVTLRCSSQSGHNTVSWYQQALGQGPQFIFQYYREEENGRGNFPPRFSGLQFPNYSSELNVNALELDDSALYLCASSSAPWEKLLFGSGTQLSVL.

This clonotype has just a few counts. The genes are TRBV7-2 and TRBJ2-7; a weak D match, TRBD2 (5 bases). This CDR3 is built from 15 residues. Germline CDR1 is SGHTA and CDR2 is FQGNSA. With 1 base removed from V and 7 bases from J, the gap between germline ends came to 17 bases. The CDR3 bases are TGTGCCAGCAGCTTAGGAGGGTGTGGGAGTGGTGAGCAGTACTTC. It codes for CASSLGGCGSGEQYF.